These 3 T cell receptor beta chains were sequenced from one sample in a study of blood T cell repertoires in COVID-19. Only in-frame clones appear in the TCRdb table, and some are missing; sequencing was by immunoSEQ multiplex PCR. The sample holds roughly 140,000 clones; over 75% are singletons and the top ten take 3%. Sequencing used peripheral blood. The receptors originated from a woman aged 60-70 years with active COVID-19.

The V call is TRBV4-1, the J call TRBJ2-7, with 11 bases matching TRBD2. Trimming removed 0 bases from V and 2 bases from J; junction bases left unmatched: 3. The CDR3 loop spans 16 amino acids. Per germline, CDR1 MGHRA and CDR2 YSYEKL. As DNA, the CDR3 is TGCGCCAGCAGCCAAGAAAGTAGCGGGAGGGCCTACGAGCAGTACTTC. It codes for CASSQESSGRAYEQYF.

A single count supports this clone. This sequence joins TRBV7-6 and TRBJ2-7; the match to TRBD2 covers 7 bases. The germline V gene encodes CDR1 SGHVS and CDR2 FNYEAQ. The CDR3 length is 17 residues. The J segment lost 2 bases and the V segment lost 4 bases, leaving 14 bases of the junction unmatched. CDR3 sequence (DNA): TGTGCCAGCAGCTACTCGGTTCGCGAGCGGGATACCTACGAGCAGTACTTC. Translating gives CASSYSVRERDTYEQYF.

The J gene is TRBJ1-4, the V gene TRBV6-6; D perhaps matches TRBD1 (6 bases). The germline V gene encodes CDR1 MNHNY and CDR2 SVGAGI (reference sequence). Trimming removed 10 bases from V and 7 bases from J, with 16 bases in between. CDR3 length equals 13 residues. DNA for the CDR3: TGTGCCACAAGCGTCCAGGGGAGTGAAAAACTGTTTTTT. Translation: CATSVQGSEKLFF.